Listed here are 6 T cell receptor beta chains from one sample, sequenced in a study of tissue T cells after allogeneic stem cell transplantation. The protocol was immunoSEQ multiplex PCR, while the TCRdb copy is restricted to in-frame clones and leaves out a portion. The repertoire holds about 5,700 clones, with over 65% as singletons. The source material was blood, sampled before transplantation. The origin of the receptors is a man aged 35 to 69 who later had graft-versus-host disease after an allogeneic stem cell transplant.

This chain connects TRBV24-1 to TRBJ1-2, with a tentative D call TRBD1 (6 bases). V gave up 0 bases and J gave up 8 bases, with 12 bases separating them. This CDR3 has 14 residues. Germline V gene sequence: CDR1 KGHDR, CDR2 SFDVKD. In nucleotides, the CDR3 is TGTGCCACCAGTGATTTGCTCGGGGGCGCGGGCTACACCTTC. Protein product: CATSDLLGGAGYTF.

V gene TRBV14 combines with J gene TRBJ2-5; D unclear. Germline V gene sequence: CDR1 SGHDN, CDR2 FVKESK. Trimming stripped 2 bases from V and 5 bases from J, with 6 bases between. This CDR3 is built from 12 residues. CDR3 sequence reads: CASSQFWETQYF. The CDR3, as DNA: TGTGCCAGCAGCCAATTTTGGGAGACCCAGTACTTC. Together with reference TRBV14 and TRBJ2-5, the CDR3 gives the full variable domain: EAGVTQFPSHSVIEKGQTVTLRCDPISGHDNLYWYRRVMGKEIKFLLHFVKESKQDESGMPNNRFLAERTGGTYSTLKVQPAELEDSGVYFCASSQFWETQYFGPGTRLLVL.

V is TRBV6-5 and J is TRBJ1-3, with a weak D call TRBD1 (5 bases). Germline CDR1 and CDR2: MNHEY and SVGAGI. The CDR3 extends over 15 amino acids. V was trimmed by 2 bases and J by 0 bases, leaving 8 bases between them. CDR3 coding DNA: TGTGCCAGCAGTTACCAGGGAGACTCTGGAAACACCATATATTTT. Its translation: CASSYQGDSGNTIYF.

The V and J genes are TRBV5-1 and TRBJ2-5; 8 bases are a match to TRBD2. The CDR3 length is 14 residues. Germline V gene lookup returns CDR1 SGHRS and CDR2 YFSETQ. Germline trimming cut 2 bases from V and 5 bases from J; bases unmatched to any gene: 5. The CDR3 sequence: CASSFTSGGETQYF. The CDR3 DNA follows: TGCGCCAGCAGCTTTACTAGCGGAGGGGAGACCCAGTACTTC.

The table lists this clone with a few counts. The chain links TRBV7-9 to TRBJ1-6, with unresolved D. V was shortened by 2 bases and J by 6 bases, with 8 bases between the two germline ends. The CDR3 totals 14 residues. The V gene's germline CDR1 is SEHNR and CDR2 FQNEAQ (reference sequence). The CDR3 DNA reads TGTGCCAGCAGCTTACGGGCCGGTAATTCACCCCTCCACTTT. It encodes CASSLRAGNSPLHF.

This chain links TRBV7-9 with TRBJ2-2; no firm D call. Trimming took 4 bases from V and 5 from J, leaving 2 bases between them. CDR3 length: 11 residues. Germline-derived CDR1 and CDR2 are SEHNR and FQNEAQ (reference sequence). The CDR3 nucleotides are TGTGCCAGCAGCTCGACCGGGGAGCTGTTTTTT. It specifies CASSSTGELFF.